The clone carrying this TCR beta chain was seen a few times. Germline and junction disagree at one end, which may indicate a read error. The data stem from a study of patients and donors after allogeneic stem cell transplantation. The germline gives CDR1 GTSNPN, CDR2 SVGIG (reference sequence). The CDR3 contains 12 residues. TCRdb reprocessed the RT-PCR reads via MiXCR and lists one record per CDR3 protein. The repertoire has 900,000 to 1,000,000 distinct CDR3 sequences, more than 15% of them found once; the top ten carry 5% to 7.5%. The origin of this receptor is a human donor who was either an allogeneic HSCT recipient or a stem cell or donor lymphocyte infusion donor (not recorded which). It is not recorded whose cells these are; they may come from a transplant donor. V gene TRBV30 combines with J gene TRBJ2-1; 11 positions agree with TRBD2. What was sequenced was blood, either unsorted or a sorted T cell fraction (not recorded which). This CDR3 is CGTSGSNGEQFF. The CDR3 nucleotides read TGCGGAACTAGCGGGAGTAACGGTGAGCAGTTCTTC.